Shown below are 8 T cell receptor beta chains from a single sample sequenced in a study of blood T cell repertoires in COVID-19. TCRdb's table, derived via immunoSEQ multiplex PCR, lists solely in-frame clones and lacks some. The sample holds 45,000 to 70,000 clones, roughly 90% seen once. The sequencing sample was made of peripheral blood. The receptors originated from a woman in her sixties or seventies with active COVID-19.

This clone has a handful of counts. The J gene is TRBJ2-5, the V gene TRBV5-1; 15 bases align to TRBD2. J gave up 3 bases and V 4 bases, and 7 bases lay outside the gene matches. The CDR3 contains 17 residues. Germline V gives CDR1 SGHRS, CDR2 YFSETQ. The DNA of the CDR3 is TGCGCCAGCAGCCTGGGACTAGCGGGGGGTACGGAAGAGACCCAGTACTTC. Its translation is CASSLGLAGGTEETQYF.

This chain joins TRBV5-1 and TRBJ2-7, with 7 bases aligning to TRBD1. After removal of 1 base from V and 6 bases from J, the junction contained 7 bases not matched to a gene. Germline V gene data show CDR1 as SGHRS and CDR2 as YFSETQ. This CDR3 region has 14 residues. The CDR3, as DNA: TGCGCCAGCAGCTTGCCTAAGGGGGCGGCCGAGCAGTACTTC. Translated: CASSLPKGAAEQYF. Variable domain in full (rest from reference TRBV5-1 and TRBJ2-7): KAGVTQTPRYLIKTRGQQVTLSCSPISGHRSVSWYQQTPGQGLQFLFEYFSETQRNKGNFPGRFSGRQFSNSRSEMNVSTLELGDSALYLCASSLPKGAAEQYFGPGTRLTVT.

The rearrangement uses TRBV6-2 or TRBV6-3 and TRBJ2-7, with no clear D. The length of the CDR3 is 11 residues. Germline-derived CDR1 and CDR2 are MNHEY and SVGEGT. V shed 2 bases and J shed 3 bases, with 2 bases lying between them. CDR3: CASSYRYEQYF. CDR3 in DNA: TGTGCCAGCAGTTACCGCTACGAGCAGTACTTC.

The rearrangement uses TRBV5-1 and TRBJ2-1, with TRBD2 matching over 11 bases. The CDR3 has 16 amino acids. Per the germline V gene, CDR1 is SGHRS and CDR2 is YFSETQ. Trimming cost V 2 bases and J 4 bases; bases outside gene matches: 5. The CDR3 spells CASSFSGGAAYNEQFF. Written as DNA, the CDR3 is TGCGCCAGCAGCTTTAGCGGGGGGGCCGCTTACAATGAGCAGTTCTTC.

The chain has TRBV19 and TRBJ2-1, with unresolved D. Trimming removed 4 bases from V and 7 bases from J, with 8 bases in between. Germline CDR1 is LNHDA and CDR2 is SQIVND (reference sequence). The CDR3 is 12 amino acids. The CDR3 DNA is TGTGCCAGTAGTACTTTCAGGAATGAGCAGTTCTTC. This gives the protein CASSTFRNEQFF. The complete variable domain, with remaining parts taken from reference TRBV19 and TRBJ2-1, reads DGGITQSPKYLFRKEGQNVTLSCEQNLNHDAMYWYRQDPGQGLRLIYYSQIVNDFQKGDIAEGYSVSREKKESFPLTVTSAQKNPTAFYLCASSTFRNEQFFGPGTRLTVL.

The chain joins TRBV4-2 to TRBJ2-1; tentative D call: TRBD2 (7 bases). The CDR3 has 15 amino acids. CDR1 is LGHNA, CDR2 YNFKEQ, per germline. Trimming pared 4 bases from V and 8 bases from J, leaving 18 bases between. The CDR3, as DNA: TGTGCCAGCAGCCCAATTGCGGGGGCCAGGGATGAGCAGTTCTTC. Protein: CASSPIAGARDEQFF.

V usage is TRBV18 and J usage is TRBJ2-5, with 12 bases identical to TRBD1. The CDR3 is made up of 17 amino acids. V was clipped by 0 bases and J by 1 base; unmatched bases: 3. The germline gives CDR1 KGHSH, CDR2 LQKENI. The CDR3 region has the DNA TGTGCCAGCTCACCACCCCGGGACAGGGGGCCCCAAGAGACCCAGTACTTC. It yields the protein CASSPPRDRGPQETQYF.

Comment on this clone: One end of the junction varies from germline; a read error may be responsible. The chain combines TRBV7-2 with TRBJ2-7; tentatively, D is TRBD2 (6 bases). Looked up from germline, CDR1 is SGHTA and CDR2 is FQGNSA. This CDR3 is built from 14 residues. The CDR3 DNA follows: TGTGCCAGCAGCTTGTTGGGAGGAACGGGGCCCGCCTTCTTC. This codes for CASSLLGGTGPAFF.